The rows below give T cell receptor beta chains drawn from one sample of a study of tumor-infiltrating lymphocytes in primary liver carcinoma. TCRdb fed the multiplex PCR reads into MiXCR, producing one record per CDR3 protein. The table shows about 120,000 distinct CDR3 sequences, with around 65% occurring only once. The specimen sequenced was tumor-adjacent normal liver tissue. All receptors derive from a woman aged 60 to 75 with primary liver carcinoma and hepatitis B virus infection. The CDR3 runs from the conserved cysteine through the conserved F or W. The order of the fields is J gene, V gene, D gene, clone size, CDR3 protein, CDR3 DNA. A D gene is named only where the DNA matches it firmly. Clone size is not always given. Where it is, it says once, few, many or a class for expanded clones.

j_call: TRBJ2-1; v_call: TRBV6-4; d_call: TRBD2; clone_size: .; cdr3_aa: CASIIIAGAYNEQFF; cdr3_nt: TGTGCCAGCATCATCATAGCGGGAGCCTACAATGAGCAGTTCTTC
j_call: TRBJ2-7; v_call: TRBV20-1; d_call: .; clone_size: .; cdr3_aa: CSARNRDYEQYF; cdr3_nt: TGCAGTGCCCGAAACAGGGACTACGAGCAGTACTTC
j_call: TRBJ1-1; v_call: TRBV6-5; d_call: TRBD1; clone_size: once; cdr3_aa: CASSRDRGYMNSEAFF; cdr3_nt: TGTGCCAGCAGCCGGGACAGGGGGTACATGAACTCTGAAGCTTTCTTT
j_call: TRBJ2-1; v_call: TRBV5-6; d_call: TRBD1; clone_size: .; cdr3_aa: CASIFGDRAYNEQFF; cdr3_nt: TGTGCCAGCATCTTCGGGGACAGGGCCTACAACGAGCAGTTCTTC
j_call: TRBJ2-7; v_call: TRBV12-3/TRBV12-4; d_call: TRBD2; clone_size: .; cdr3_aa: CASSLGLVTYEQYF; cdr3_nt: TGTGCCAGCAGTTTGGGACTAGTGACCTACGAGCAGTACTTC
j_call: TRBJ2-3; v_call: TRBV12-3/TRBV12-4; d_call: .; clone_size: .; cdr3_aa: CDSSVKDRLHF; cdr3_nt: TGTGACAGCAGTGTCAAAGACCGCCTCCATTTT
j_call: TRBJ2-3; v_call: TRBV2; d_call: TRBD2; clone_size: few; cdr3_aa: CASSETGTSGFSDTQYF; cdr3_nt: TGTGCCAGCAGTGAAACGGGGACTAGCGGATTCTCAGATACGCAGTATTTT
j_call: TRBJ1-5; v_call: TRBV15; d_call: TRBD1; clone_size: .; cdr3_aa: CATIREGASQPQHF; cdr3_nt: TGTGCCACCATCAGAGAGGGGGCGAGTCAGCCCCAGCATTTT
j_call: TRBJ2-5; v_call: TRBV11-2; d_call: .; clone_size: .; cdr3_aa: CTSSGRQQESQYF; cdr3_nt: TGTACCAGCAGCGGACGGCAACAAGAGAGTCAGTACTTC
j_call: TRBJ1-2; v_call: TRBV7-9; d_call: .; clone_size: .; cdr3_aa: CGSFLRDGYTF; cdr3_nt: TGTGGCAGCTTCCTCAGGGATGGCTACACCTTC
j_call: TRBJ1-2; v_call: TRBV12-3/TRBV12-4; d_call: .; clone_size: .; cdr3_aa: CVSRQWPIYTF; cdr3_nt: TGTGTCAGCAGACAATGGCCCATTTACACCTTC
j_call: TRBJ2-7; v_call: TRBV10-3; d_call: .; clone_size: .; cdr3_aa: CAVAYHIYEQYF; cdr3_nt: TGTGCCGTTGCGTACCATATCTACGAGCAGTACTTC
j_call: TRBJ2-1; v_call: TRBV4-2; d_call: TRBD2; clone_size: .; cdr3_aa: CASCQPTSGLGREQFF; cdr3_nt: TGTGCCAGCTGCCAGCCTACTAGCGGACTAGGTAGGGAGCAGTTCTTC
j_call: TRBJ1-1; v_call: TRBV11-2; d_call: TRBD1; clone_size: many; cdr3_aa: CASRTLGQGGEAFF; cdr3_nt: TGTGCCAGCAGGACCCTAGGACAGGGCGGTGAAGCTTTCTTT
j_call: TRBJ2-3; v_call: TRBV11-2; d_call: TRBD2; clone_size: .; cdr3_aa: CASSLAGGHADTRYF; cdr3_nt: TGTGCCAGCAGCTTAGCGGGAGGGCATGCAGATACGCGGTATTTC
j_call: TRBJ2-1; v_call: TRBV28; d_call: .; clone_size: few; cdr3_aa: CASSLPGTLNEQFF; cdr3_nt: TGTGCCAGCAGTCTACCCGGGACTCTCAATGAGCAGTTCTTC
j_call: TRBJ1-1; v_call: TRBV12-3/TRBV12-4; d_call: .; clone_size: .; cdr3_aa: CASIEANTEASF; cdr3_nt: TGTGCCAGCATCGAAGCTAACACTGAAGCTTCCTTT
j_call: TRBJ1-6; v_call: TRBV11-2; d_call: .; clone_size: few; cdr3_aa: CTSSLGLNSPPHF; cdr3_nt: TGTACCAGCAGCTTGGGGCTTAATTCACCCCCCCACTTT
j_call: TRBJ1-1; v_call: TRBV6-1; d_call: .; clone_size: .; cdr3_aa: CTSSASGAAGLF; cdr3_nt: TGTACCAGCAGTGCTTCCGGGGCAGCGGGTCTCTTT
j_call: TRBJ1-1; v_call: TRBV7-9; d_call: .; clone_size: many; cdr3_aa: CASSRGRNTEAFF; cdr3_nt: TGTGCCAGCAGTCGAGGGCGGAACACTGAAGCTTTCTTT
j_call: TRBJ1-2; v_call: TRBV12-3/TRBV12-4; d_call: .; clone_size: .; cdr3_aa: CASSLARGGVNYGYIF; cdr3_nt: TGTGCCAGCAGTTTAGCGCGGGGAGGGGTAAACTATGGCTACATCTTC
j_call: TRBJ2-2; v_call: TRBV29-1; d_call: TRBD1; clone_size: .; cdr3_aa: CSVIPGQPNAGELFF; cdr3_nt: TGTAGCGTTATTCCGGGACAGCCGAACGCCGGGGAGCTGTTTTTT
j_call: TRBJ2-1; v_call: TRBV7-3; d_call: .; clone_size: few; cdr3_aa: CASSFSVSGTQFF; cdr3_nt: TGTGCCAGCAGCTTTTCCGTCTCGGGAACTCAGTTCTTC
j_call: TRBJ2-1; v_call: TRBV14; d_call: TRBD2; clone_size: .; cdr3_aa: CASSILGLATGEQFF; cdr3_nt: TGTGCCAGCAGCATCCTGGGACTAGCCACCGGTGAGCAATTCTTC
j_call: TRBJ1-5; v_call: TRBV5-1; d_call: TRBD1; clone_size: .; cdr3_aa: CASRTGHTSTDTQHF; cdr3_nt: TGTGCCAGCAGGACAGGGCATACTAGTACAGATACGCAGCATTTT
j_call: TRBJ2-2; v_call: TRBV6-1; d_call: TRBD2; clone_size: .; cdr3_aa: CTSSGISGSPGELFF; cdr3_nt: TGTACCAGCAGTGGGATTAGCGGGAGTCCCGGGGAGCTATTTTTT
j_call: TRBJ2-5; v_call: TRBV11-2; d_call: TRBD2; clone_size: many; cdr3_aa: CASSFSGGQETQYF; cdr3_nt: TGTGCCAGCAGCTTCAGCGGGGGACAAGAGACCCAGTACTTC
j_call: TRBJ2-1; v_call: TRBV28; d_call: TRBD2; clone_size: many; cdr3_aa: CASSLSPGLGSSYNEQFF; cdr3_nt: TGTGCCAGCAGTTTATCCCCGGGACTAGGAAGCTCCTACAATGAGCAGTTCTTC
j_call: TRBJ1-5; v_call: TRBV28; d_call: TRBD1; clone_size: few; cdr3_aa: CASTPDRVGQPQHF; cdr3_nt: TGTGCCAGCACCCCCGACAGGGTTGGACAGCCCCAGCATTTT